Listed here is a single TCR beta chain. Recovery among Cohort 3 donors was established by two negative PCRs, clearance, or symptom resolution. Original processing methods: By means of reference gene primer amplification, nucleated cell counts were estimated. Using immunoSEQ multiplex PCR, the repertoire was profiled, and TCRdb retains in-frame clones only, with some absent. For V, J and clone size, that table is used; D and trimming come from the DNA. The sample holds roughly 150,000 clones, about four fifths seen once. The data were obtained in a study of blood T cell repertoires in COVID-19. The wider study: PBMCs, B-cell-depleted T cells, or T cells were the source of the cDNA or gDNA that made up the material.

Trimming took off 3 bases at V and 4 bases at J, with 11 bases between the two ends. CDR1 is MDHEN and CDR2 is SYDVKM in the germline V gene. This CDR3 is built from 14 residues. The specimen was PBMCs or T cells enriched from blood (not recorded which). The rearrangement links TRBV28 to TRBJ2-3, with D perhaps matching TRBD2 (7 bases). The clonotype comes from a woman aged 60-75 years who had recovered from COVID-19. The CDR3 region is CASSFPGGADTQYF. Here the CDR3 DNA reads TGTGCCAGCAGTTTTCCGGGGGGCGCAGATACGCAGTATTTT.